These 26 T cell receptor beta chains came from one sample sequenced in a study of graft-versus-host responses after intestinal transplantation (dated by TCRdb to the early 2020s). Libraries were prepared through the immunoSEQ multiplex PCR assay. TCRdb provides this immuneACCESS table in a form limited to in-frame rearrangements. Some clones are lacking; in checked studies, under half of them reflect an unresolved V gene, and why the rest are absent is not known. The sample table shows 45,000 to 55,000 clones, and about 90% are seen once. Approximately 5% of the sample is taken by the ten largest. The specimen comprised PBMCs, sampled more than 650 days after intestinal transplant. Source of these receptors: a human patient who received an intestinal transplant, so some T cells may come from the graft donor.

V gene TRBV9 combines with J gene TRBJ2-6; TRBD2 might be the D (5 bases). V shed 4 bases and J shed 2 bases, with 10 bases lying between them. The CDR3 is 15 amino acids. Germline loops: CDR1 SGDLS, CDR2 YYNGEE. The CDR3 nucleotides are TGTGCCAGCAGCCTGACCGGGGCTGGGGCCAACGTCCTGACTTTC. Translated: CASSLTGAGANVLTF.

The J gene is TRBJ1-2, the V gene TRBV2; D is ambiguous. Trimming left V 0 bases short and J 5 bases short, with 7 bases between. The CDR3 sequence is 13 residues long. From germline, CDR1 is SNHLY and CDR2 FYNNEI. Here the CDR3 reads CASSEAVGYGYTF. As DNA, the CDR3 is TGTGCCAGCAGTGAAGCGGTAGGGTATGGCTACACCTTC.

The V and J genes are TRBV7-7 and TRBJ2-5, with D tentatively TRBD1 (5 bases). CDR3 size: 15 residues. V gave up 1 base and J gave up 1 base, with 10 bases separating them. Germline CDR1 reads SSHAT; CDR2 reads FNYEAQ (reference sequence). CDR3 in amino acids: CASSLGQGSQETQYF. The CDR3 nucleotides read TGTGCCAGCAGCTTAGGGCAGGGAAGCCAAGAGACCCAGTACTTC.

V gene TRBV6-6 combines with J gene TRBJ1-5; TRBD1 matches 8 bases. J was trimmed by 2 bases and V by 6 bases; bases with no gene match: 0. Germline values: CDR1 MNHNY, CDR2 SVGAGI (reference sequence). The CDR3 is 13 amino acids. The DNA of the CDR3 is TGTGCCAGCAGGGGACAGGGCAATCAGCCCCAGCATTTT. It codes for CASRGQGNQPQHF.

This sequence joins TRBV7-9 and TRBJ2-6, with TRBD1 as a possible D gene (5 bases). Trimming left V 7 bases short and J 6 bases short, with 10 bases between. Germline V gives CDR1 SEHNR, CDR2 FQNEAQ (reference sequence). The CDR3 loop spans 13 amino acids. The CDR3 bases are TGTGCCAGCACCAGGGCGGAGGCCAACGTCCTGACTTTC. Protein sequence: CASTRAEANVLTF.

This clone was seen just once. The chain combines TRBV5-4 with TRBJ2-5; 10 bases are a match to TRBD2. V lost 2 bases and J lost 4; bases outside the gene matches: 8. Germline assignment: CDR1 SGHNT and CDR2 YYREEE (reference sequence). The CDR3 extends over 16 amino acids. CDR3 nucleotides: TGTGCCAGCAGCTTAAGCGGGGGGGCATGGGGAGAGACCCAGTACTTC. It encodes CASSLSGGAWGETQYF.

J is TRBJ1-5 and V is TRBV9; D not certain. The CDR3 totals 14 residues. Germline CDR1 is SGDLS and CDR2 is YYNGEE. V lost 4 bases and J lost 5, with 13 bases in between. The CDR3 sequence is CASSLEGGYQPQHF. For the CDR3, the DNA is TGTGCCAGCAGCCTGGAGGGAGGGTATCAGCCCCAGCATTTT.

The chain recombines TRBV19 with TRBJ1-5, with 9 bases aligning to TRBD1. There are 17 residues in the CDR3. V shed 6 bases and J 2 bases; nucleotides not matched to a gene: 11. CDR1 is LNHDA and CDR2 is SQIVND in the germline V gene (reference sequence). CDR3 sequence: CASSPTDRGRGNQPQHF. In nucleotides, the CDR3 is TGTGCCAGTAGCCCCACGGACAGGGGAAGGGGCAATCAGCCCCAGCATTTT.

This sequence joins TRBV7-9 and TRBJ2-1; no reliable D call. Trimming left V 1 base short and J 4 bases short, with 8 bases between. The CDR3 has 14 amino acids. Germline CDR1 and CDR2: SEHNR and FQNEAQ (reference sequence). CDR3 sequence (DNA): TGTGCCAGCAGCTTAGAGGTCAGGTACAATGAGCAGTTCTTC. Translation: CASSLEVRYNEQFF.

With regard to this clone: In the same sample, other DNA sequences code for this CDR3. The V gene is TRBV10-1, the J gene TRBJ2-5, with no clear D. The CDR3 is 14 amino acids. Germline V gene lookup returns CDR1 WNHNN and CDR2 SYGVQD (reference sequence). Trimming stripped 0 bases from V and 5 bases from J, with 10 bases between. CDR3 region: CASSESLGWETQYF. CDR3 DNA: TGCGCCAGCAGTGAGTCGTTGGGTTGGGAGACCCAGTACTTC.

The rearrangement uses TRBV4-2 and TRBJ2-3; no clear D. Trimming stripped 3 bases from V and 0 bases from J, with 7 bases between. CDR3 length equals 14 residues. The germline CDR1 and CDR2 sequences are LGHNA and YNFKEQ. The CDR3 DNA is TGTGCCAGCAGCCACGACTGGAGCACAGATACGCAGTATTTT. Translation gives CASSHDWSTDTQYF.

The CDR3, as DNA: TGTGCCAGCCTTAGGAATGGGGCCCTGAACACCGGGGAGCTGTTTTTT. Encoded protein: CASLRNGALNTGELFF. The chain is built from TRBV2 and TRBJ2-2; a possible D gene is TRBD1 (5 bases). Germline V CDR1 and CDR2: SNHLY, FYNNEI. V lost 8 bases to trimming and J lost 1 base, with 17 bases between them. This CDR3 has 16 residues.

The rearrangement uses TRBV5-4 and TRBJ1-3, with 7 bases that match TRBD1. The length of the CDR3 is 15 residues. V gave up 1 base and J gave up 2 bases; unmatched junction bases: 3. CDR1 and CDR2 from the germline V gene are SGHNT and YYREEE (reference sequence). Here the CDR3 reads CASSLTGDAGNTIYF. The CDR3 nucleotides are TGTGCCAGCAGCTTGACAGGGGACGCTGGAAACACCATATATTTT.

The chain couples TRBV7-9 to TRBJ2-4, with D perhaps matching TRBD1 or TRBD2 (5 bases each). CDR1 and CDR2 (germline): SEHNR, FQNEAQ (reference sequence). The V end lost 1 base, the J end lost 5 bases, and 12 bases lay between the germline ends. This CDR3 region has 15 residues. The CDR3 sequence: CASSLELGDQNIQYF. CDR3 sequence (DNA): TGTGCCAGCAGCTTAGAGCTGGGGGACCAAAACATTCAGTACTTC. The variable domain in full, with the rest retrieved from reference TRBV7-9 and TRBJ2-4, is DTGVSQNPRHKITKRGQNVTFRCDPISEHNRLYWYRQTLGQGPEFLTYFQNEAQLEKSRLLSDRFSAERPKGSFSTLEIQRTEQGDSAMYLCASSLELGDQNIQYFGAGTRLSVL.

The chain couples TRBV7-6 to TRBJ2-3, with TRBD2 matching 10 bases. Germline assignment: CDR1 SGHVS and CDR2 FNYEAQ. With V trimmed by 2 bases and J by 2 bases, 4 bases remained unmatched. CDR3 length equals 16 residues. The CDR3 bases are TGTGCCAGCAGCTTATTACTAGCGGGGTCCACAGATACGCAGTATTTT. It codes for CASSLLLAGSTDTQYF. Looking up the rest from reference TRBV7-6 and TRBJ2-3 gives the full variable domain: GAGVSQSPRYKVTKRGQDVALRCDPISGHVSLYWYRQALGQGPEFLTYFNYEAQQDKSGLPNDRFSAERPEGSISTLTIQRTEQRDSAMYRCASSLLLAGSTDTQYFGPGTRLTVL.

The chain carries TRBV10-3 and TRBJ1-1, with 9 positions matching TRBD1. This CDR3 region has 15 residues. Trimming cost V 7 bases and J 4 bases; bases outside gene matches: 10. Germline V gives CDR1 ENHRY, CDR2 SYGVKD. CDR3 nucleotide sequence: TGTGCCATCATGAAAAGTGGACAGGGGATCACTGAAGCTTTCTTT. Encoded protein: CAIMKSGQGITEAFF.

The V and J genes are TRBV15 and TRBJ2-7; TRBD2 is a possible D gene (5 bases). This CDR3 spans 14 amino acids. Per germline, CDR1 LNHNV and CDR2 YYDKDF (reference sequence). Trimming cost V 4 bases and J 0 bases, with 10 bases left between them. Written as DNA, the CDR3 is TGTGCCACCAGCAACGAGGGTAGCTCCTACGAGCAGTACTTC. Protein product: CATSNEGSSYEQYF.

The J gene is TRBJ1-2, the V gene TRBV7-9, with 7 bases lining up with TRBD1. The V gene's germline CDR1 is SEHNR and CDR2 FQNEAQ (reference sequence). V lost 4 bases to trimming and J lost 4 bases; unmatched junction nucleotides: 18. This CDR3 has 18 residues. Written as DNA, the CDR3 is TGTGCCAGCAGCTCCCCCGCCTTATGGACAGGTTCCCTCTATGGCTACACCTTC. Encoded protein: CASSSPALWTGSLYGYTF.

V gene TRBV5-1 combines with J gene TRBJ1-2; D is unresolved. This CDR3 has 13 residues. The V end lost 2 bases, the J end lost 3 bases, and 8 bases lay between the germline ends. Germline CDR1 and CDR2: SGHRS and YFSETQ. The CDR3 nucleotides are TGCGCCAGCAGCTTTGAAAGGGACTATGGCTACACCTTC. Amino acids: CASSFERDYGYTF.

The rearrangement uses TRBV9 and TRBJ2-7, with a tentative D call TRBD2 (5 bases). The germline V and J ends were trimmed by 0 bases and 2 bases, with 15 bases remaining between them. The CDR3 is 16 residues long. Germline CDR1 SGDLS, CDR2 YYNGEE. The CDR3 nucleotides read TGTGCCAGCAGCGTAGAGCCCAGAGGGTCCCCCTACGAGCAGTACTTC. It is translated as CASSVEPRGSPYEQYF.

This chain uses TRBV10-2 with TRBJ2-7; the D is unclear. Trimming cost V 0 bases and J 2 bases, with 8 bases left between them. The CDR3 extends over 14 amino acids. Germline V gene data show CDR1 as WSHSY and CDR2 as SAAADI. As DNA, the CDR3 is TGCGCCAGCAGTGAGTCGAGAAAGACCTACGAGCAGTACTTC. It codes for CASSESRKTYEQYF.

The CDR3 here is CASSEGGSYGYTF. The CDR3 DNA follows: TGCGCCAGCAGCGAAGGGGGGAGTTATGGCTACACCTTC. V and J are TRBV4-1 and TRBJ1-2, with D possibly being TRBD1 (6 bases). The CDR3 spans 13 residues. V dropped 5 bases and J dropped 5 bases, with 12 bases sitting between them. From germline, CDR1 is MGHRA and CDR2 YSYEKL.

The chain joins TRBV15 to TRBJ1-5; 7 bases align to TRBD1. V dropped 2 bases and J dropped 4; count of bases not matched to a gene: 5. In germline, CDR1 is LNHNV, CDR2 YYDKDF (reference sequence). CDR3 size: 15 residues. The CDR3 spells CATSRIGTANQPQHF. CDR3 DNA sequence: TGTGCCACCAGCAGAATAGGGACAGCAAATCAGCCCCAGCATTTT.

The chain has TRBV4-1 and TRBJ2-7; possibly TRBD1 or TRBD2 for D (5 bases each). CDR1 and CDR2 (germline): MGHRA, YSYEKL. This CDR3 contains 16 residues. Trimming pared 3 bases from V and 0 bases from J, leaving 15 bases between. The CDR3 protein is CASSQGVVPTSYEQYF. The CDR3 DNA sequence: TGCGCCAGCAGCCAGGGGGTGGTACCTACCTCCTACGAGCAGTACTTC.

The V gene is TRBV4-1, the J gene TRBJ2-3; no reliable D call. This CDR3 contains 17 residues. CDR1 and CDR2 from the germline V gene are MGHRA and YSYEKL. Deletions cut 0 bases from V and 0 bases from J, with 13 bases between. The CDR3 DNA is TGCGCCAGCAGCCAAGACGGTATTAGCTCAAGCACAGATACGCAGTATTTT. Its protein product is CASSQDGISSSTDTQYF.

This clone was observed a few times. The chain combines TRBV7-9 with TRBJ1-6; D gene uncertain. The V and J ends lost 5 bases and 11 bases respectively, with 16 bases between them. This CDR3 is built from 14 residues. Germline lookup yields CDR1 SEHNR and CDR2 FQNEAQ (reference sequence). The chain's CDR3 is CASSPGRAAAPLHF. CDR3 DNA sequence: TGTGCCAGCAGCCCGGGGAGGGCGGCGGCACCCCTCCACTTT. Full variable domain (rest looked up from reference TRBV7-9 and TRBJ1-6): DTGVSQNPRHKITKRGQNVTFRCDPISEHNRLYWYRQTLGQGPEFLTYFQNEAQLEKSRLLSDRFSAERPKGSFSTLEIQRTEQGDSAMYLCASSPGRAAAPLHFGNGTRLTVT.